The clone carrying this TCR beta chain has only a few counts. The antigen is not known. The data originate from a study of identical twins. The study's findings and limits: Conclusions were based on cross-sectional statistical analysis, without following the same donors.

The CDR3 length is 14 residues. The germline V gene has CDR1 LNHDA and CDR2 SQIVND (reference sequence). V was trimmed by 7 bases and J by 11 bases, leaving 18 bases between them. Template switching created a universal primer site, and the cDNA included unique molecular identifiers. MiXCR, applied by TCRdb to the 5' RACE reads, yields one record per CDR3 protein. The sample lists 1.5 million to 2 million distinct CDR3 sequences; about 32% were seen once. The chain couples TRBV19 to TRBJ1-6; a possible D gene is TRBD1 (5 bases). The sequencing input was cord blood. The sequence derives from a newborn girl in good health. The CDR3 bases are TGTGCCAGTACCGACACCCAGGGTACGGCACCCCTCCACTTT. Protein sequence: CASTDTQGTAPLHF. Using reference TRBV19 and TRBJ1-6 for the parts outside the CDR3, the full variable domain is DGGITQSPKYLFRKEGQNVTLSCEQNLNHDAMYWYRQDPGQGLRLIYYSQIVNDFQKGDIAEGYSVSREKKESFPLTVTSAQKNPTAFYLCASTDTQGTAPLHFGNGTRLTVT.